This entry describes one TCR beta chain. It has no known antigen specificity. No base-level quality is on record; no much larger clone is a single base apart. Donors were a few dozen systemically healthy Caucasian individuals from Russia aged 6 to 90 years. Each donor gave about 10 milliliters of peripheral blood, drawn into EDTA-treated Vacutainer tubes. Ficoll-Paque density-gradient centrifugation was used to isolate PBMCs, with at least 6.5 million per sample. Total RNA, at least 6 micrograms per sample, was extracted from PBMCs with Trizol reagent. For every donor, flow cytometry on a PBMC aliquot measured the percentage of naive CD45RAhigh/CD27high T cells. The sample originates from a study of blood T cells in healthy people across ages (dated by TCRdb to between 2015 and 2017). Turning to the overall study: Template switching captured roughly one uniquely barcoded TCR beta cDNA molecule per two T cells in model experiments. To track age-related changes in TCR beta repertoire diversity, the study relied on deep sequencing normalized with unique cDNA molecular identifiers. The donors were divided into four age groups: young (average around 15 years), middle-aged (about 40), aged (approximately 62) and long-lived (roughly 82). To avoid experimental bias, donors of different ages were distributed randomly across sequencing lanes. For two donors (one aged 18 to 29 and one aged 80 or older), the study analyzed two additional independent replicas of 1 million unique cDNA reads from the same blood draw. Results the study describes overall, beyond this receptor: As age increased, observed TCR beta diversity per million T cells dropped in a roughly linear way, and a significant reduction was already evident by age 40. Conclusive comparison of naive and antigen-experienced compartments was prevented by the profiling of bulk unsorted PBMCs. The percentage of naive T cells measured by flow cytometry correlated strongly with observed TCR beta diversity. Because the CMV infection status of the donors was unknown, age-related changes in expanded clonotypes may potentially have been confounded. Estimates of total diversity based on one million sequenced T cells were regarded as lower bounds and as underestimates. Compared with the aged group, the long-lived group had more naive CD4+ T cells, fewer expanded clones and increased TCR diversity, suggesting age selection.

Measured from the cysteine to the phenylalanine, the CDR3 is 15 residues long. This entry keeps only the CDR3 DNA: 45 bases, framed from base 1. The germline V gene specifies SGDLS as CDR1 and YYNGEE as CDR2. The germline V and J ends show losses of 3 bases and 5 bases respectively, and no gene match explains 7 bases of the junction. To prepare the library, 5' RACE was applied. Sequencing took place on an Illumina HiSeq 2500. A second PCR of roughly 7 to 12 cycles was performed with a sample-barcoded 5' primer and a J-beta primer mix. Each TCR beta cDNA molecule received a unique molecular identifier from a template-switch 5' adaptor carrying 12 random nucleotides. Each sample yielded at least 3 million CDR3-containing paired-end reads. First-strand cDNA was synthesized from all RNA with the Mint cDNA synthesis kit, primed by a TRBC-specific oligonucleotide. All cDNA was treated with uracil-DNA glycosylase and then went through a first 18-cycle PCR with the universal primers M1SS and BC2_uni_R. Under the source paper's analysis protocol: For normalization, 1 million high-quality reads were randomly selected from each sample, with every read carrying a distinct molecular identifier. Instead of being binned into consensus sequences, reads that shared molecular identifiers were thrown out. CDR3 identification, clonotype clustering and error correction used MiTCR with a Q25 quality threshold and the strictest error-elimination algorithm. A nonparametric unseen species model using Euler transformation provided a lower-bound estimate of total TCR beta diversity. TCRdb handled the public reads itself, with Q25 trimming in fastp and clone calling in MiXCR, and kept productive beta chains. Records with the same CDR3 protein are collapsed into one entry carrying the most frequent genes and DNA. The V and J calls and clone size come from TCRdb's table, not from the authors' own analysis. The sample includes 750,000 to 950,000 distinct CDR3 sequences, with 53% observed a single time. Approximately 40% of the sample comes from the top ten.

The rearranged segments are TRBV9 and TRBJ2-1, with 8 bases in between that match TRBD2. The sequence came from a man older than 75 in good health. The sequenced sample was blood. The nucleotides read TGTGCCAGCAGCGCCACTAGCGGTACAAACAATGAGCAGTTCTTC. Translated, this is CASSATSGTNNEQFF.